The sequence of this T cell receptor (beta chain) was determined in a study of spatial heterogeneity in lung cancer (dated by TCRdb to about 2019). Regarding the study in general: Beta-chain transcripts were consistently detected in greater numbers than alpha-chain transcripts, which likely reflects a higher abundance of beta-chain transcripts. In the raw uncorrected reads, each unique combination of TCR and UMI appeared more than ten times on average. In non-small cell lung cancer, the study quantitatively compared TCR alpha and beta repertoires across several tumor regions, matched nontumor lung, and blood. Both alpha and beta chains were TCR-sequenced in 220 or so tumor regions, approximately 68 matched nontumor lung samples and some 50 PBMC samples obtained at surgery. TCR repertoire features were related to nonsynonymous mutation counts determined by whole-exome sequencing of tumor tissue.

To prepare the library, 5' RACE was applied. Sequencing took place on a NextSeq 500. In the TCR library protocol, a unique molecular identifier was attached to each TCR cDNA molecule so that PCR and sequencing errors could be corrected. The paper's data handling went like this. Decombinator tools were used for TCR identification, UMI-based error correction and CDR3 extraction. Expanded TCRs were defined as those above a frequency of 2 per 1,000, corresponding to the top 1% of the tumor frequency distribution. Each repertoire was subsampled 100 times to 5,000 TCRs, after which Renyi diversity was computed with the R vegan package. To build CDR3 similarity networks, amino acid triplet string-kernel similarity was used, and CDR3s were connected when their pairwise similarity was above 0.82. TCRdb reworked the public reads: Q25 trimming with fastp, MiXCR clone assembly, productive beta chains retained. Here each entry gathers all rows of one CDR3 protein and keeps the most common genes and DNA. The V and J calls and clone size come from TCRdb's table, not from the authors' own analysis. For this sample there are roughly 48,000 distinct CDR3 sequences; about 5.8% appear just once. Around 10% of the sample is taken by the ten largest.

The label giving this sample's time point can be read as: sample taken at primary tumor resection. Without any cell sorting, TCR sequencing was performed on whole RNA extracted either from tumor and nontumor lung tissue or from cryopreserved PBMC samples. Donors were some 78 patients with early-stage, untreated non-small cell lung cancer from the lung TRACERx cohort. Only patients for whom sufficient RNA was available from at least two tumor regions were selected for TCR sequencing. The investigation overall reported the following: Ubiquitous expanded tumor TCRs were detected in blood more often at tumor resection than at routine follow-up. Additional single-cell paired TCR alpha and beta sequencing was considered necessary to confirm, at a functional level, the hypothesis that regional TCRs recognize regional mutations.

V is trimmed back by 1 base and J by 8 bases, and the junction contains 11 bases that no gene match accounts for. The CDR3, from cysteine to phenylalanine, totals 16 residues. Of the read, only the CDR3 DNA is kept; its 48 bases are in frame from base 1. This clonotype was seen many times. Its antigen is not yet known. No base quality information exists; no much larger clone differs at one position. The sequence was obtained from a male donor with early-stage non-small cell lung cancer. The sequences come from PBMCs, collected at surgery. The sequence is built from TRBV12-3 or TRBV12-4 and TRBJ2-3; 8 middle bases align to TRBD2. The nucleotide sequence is TGTGCCAGCAGTTTAGTGGTGGGACTAGAGAGCGGTACGCAGTATTTT. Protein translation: CASSLVVGLESGTQYF.